This TCR delta chain is drawn from a study of gamma-delta chains in newborns, infants, children. Study details: Innate gammadelta T cells reportedly expand polyclonally right after birth, driven by microbial exposure, per the title.

Germline lookup yields CDR1 TVYSNPD and CDR2 GDNSRS (reference sequence). The V end was cut by 1 base, the J end by 0 bases, with 18 bases between. The CDR3 extends over 16 amino acids. TCRdb reran clone calling via CATT on the reads. The sample includes about 2,700 delta-chain clones, 35% to 55% of them seen just once. The receptor comes from a child who received the measles vaccine. This chain joins TRDV3 and TRDJ1; the D gene is possibly TRDD3 (6 bases). The source material was blood, sampled at baseline. The CDR3 region is CAFKGGLRGYTDKLIF. In DNA form, the CDR3 reads TGTGCCTTTAAGGGGGGCCTTCGGGGATACACCGATAAACTCATCTTT.